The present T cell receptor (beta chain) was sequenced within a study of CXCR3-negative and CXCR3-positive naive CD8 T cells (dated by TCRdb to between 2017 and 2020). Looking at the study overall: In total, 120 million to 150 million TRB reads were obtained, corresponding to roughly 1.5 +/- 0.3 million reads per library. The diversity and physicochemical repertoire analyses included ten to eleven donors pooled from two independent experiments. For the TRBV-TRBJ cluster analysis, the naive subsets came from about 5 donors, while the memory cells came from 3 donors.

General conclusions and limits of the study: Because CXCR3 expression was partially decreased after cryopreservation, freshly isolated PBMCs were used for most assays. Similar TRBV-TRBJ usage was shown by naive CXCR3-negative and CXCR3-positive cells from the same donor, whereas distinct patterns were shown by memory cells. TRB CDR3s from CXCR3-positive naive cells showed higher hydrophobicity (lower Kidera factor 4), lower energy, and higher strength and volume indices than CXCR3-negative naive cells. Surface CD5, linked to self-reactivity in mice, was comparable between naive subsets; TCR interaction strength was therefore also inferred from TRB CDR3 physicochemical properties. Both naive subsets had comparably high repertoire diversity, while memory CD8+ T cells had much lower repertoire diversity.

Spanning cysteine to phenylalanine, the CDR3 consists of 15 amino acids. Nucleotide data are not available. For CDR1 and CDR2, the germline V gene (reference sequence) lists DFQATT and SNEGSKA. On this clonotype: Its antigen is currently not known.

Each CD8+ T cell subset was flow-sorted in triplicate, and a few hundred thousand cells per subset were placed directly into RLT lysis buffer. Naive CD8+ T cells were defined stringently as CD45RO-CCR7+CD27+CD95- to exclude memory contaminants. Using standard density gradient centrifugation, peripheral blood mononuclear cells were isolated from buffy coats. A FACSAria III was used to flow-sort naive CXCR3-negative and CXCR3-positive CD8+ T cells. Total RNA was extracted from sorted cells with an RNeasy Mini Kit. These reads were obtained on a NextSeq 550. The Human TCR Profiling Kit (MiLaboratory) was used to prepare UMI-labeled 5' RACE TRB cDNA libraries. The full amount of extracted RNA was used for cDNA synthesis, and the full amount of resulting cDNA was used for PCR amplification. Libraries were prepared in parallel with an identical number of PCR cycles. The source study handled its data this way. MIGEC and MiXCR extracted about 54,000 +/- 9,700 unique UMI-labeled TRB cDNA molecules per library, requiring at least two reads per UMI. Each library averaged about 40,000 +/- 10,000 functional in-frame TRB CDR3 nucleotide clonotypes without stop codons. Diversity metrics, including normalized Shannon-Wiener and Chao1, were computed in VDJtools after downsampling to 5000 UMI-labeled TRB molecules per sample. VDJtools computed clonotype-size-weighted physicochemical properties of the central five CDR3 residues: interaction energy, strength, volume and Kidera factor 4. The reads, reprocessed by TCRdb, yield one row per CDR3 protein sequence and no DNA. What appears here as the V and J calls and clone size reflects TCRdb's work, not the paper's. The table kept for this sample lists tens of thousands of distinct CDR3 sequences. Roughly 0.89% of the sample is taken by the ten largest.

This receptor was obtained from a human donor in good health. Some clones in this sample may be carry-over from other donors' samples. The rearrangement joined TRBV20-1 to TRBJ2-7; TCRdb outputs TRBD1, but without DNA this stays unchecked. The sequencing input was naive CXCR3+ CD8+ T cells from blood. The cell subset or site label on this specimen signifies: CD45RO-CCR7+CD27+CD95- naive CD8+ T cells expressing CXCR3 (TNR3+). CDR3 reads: CSASPLEEDGYEQYF.